This T cell receptor (beta chain) was profiled in a study of shared clonotypes between healthy human individuals. Study details: The plates for each donor numbered three CD4 naive, three CD4 memory, two CD8 naive and one CD8 memory.

Points on this clone: What it binds is not known.

Sequencing was performed with immunoSEQ multiplex PCR; in TCRdb, only in-frame clones are kept and a portion is missing. The sample holds fewer than 1 million clones; about 96% are singletons and the top ten take around 0.21%. Broader study findings: Clonotype sharing across four donors was observed for 4% to 6.5% of naive CD4 clonotypes. Sorted-subset samples were not fully sequenced, rarefaction indicated.

The CDR3 has 15 amino acids. Per the germline V gene, CDR1 is SGHNT and CDR2 is YENEEA. The V segment lost 2 bases and the J segment 7 bases; nucleotides outside the gene matches: 8. CD45RO-negative CD8 cells positively selected for CCR7 made up the naive population, which excluded terminally differentiated effector memory CD45RA+ cells. The receptor comes from a man aged 25 to 45 in good health. The chain uses TRBV11-3 and TRBJ2-1, with 7 bases aligning to TRBD2. Material for sequencing was naive CD8+ T cells sorted from blood. The CDR3 DNA is TGTGCCAGCAGCTTATCTAGCGGCACCCCGAATGAGCAGTTCTTC. Its protein product is CASSLSSGTPNEQFF.